These 8 T cell receptor beta chains were sequenced from one sample in a study of control samples from healthy donors and cancer patients. Sequencing used immunoSEQ multiplex PCR; TCRdb keeps in-frame clones, though not all of them. The data hold approximately 110,000 clones, with more than 85% observed a single time. The sample was blood. These receptors came from a woman younger than 30 in good health.

This chain links TRBV19 with TRBJ1-2, with TRBD1 matching over 10 bases. The CDR3 runs 14 residues. Germline CDR1 is LNHDA and CDR2 is SQIVND (reference sequence). V trimming: 4 bases; J trimming: 7 bases; junction bases outside the gene matches: 6. The CDR3 is CASSKRGQGGGYTF. The CDR3 nucleotides read TGTGCCAGTAGTAAACGAGGACAGGGGGGTGGCTACACCTTC.

V and J are TRBV9 and TRBJ2-3; D uncertain. The length of the CDR3 is 13 residues. V gave up 0 bases and J gave up 2 bases, with 4 bases separating them. Germline CDR1 and CDR2: SGDLS and YYNGEE. The DNA for the CDR3 is TGTGCCAGCAGCGTAGGTAACACAGATACGCAGTATTTT. Translated: CASSVGNTDTQYF.

The chain employs TRBV7-9 and TRBJ2-7; D possibly corresponds to TRBD1 (6 bases). V was cut by 1 base and J by 3 bases, with 10 bases left in between. The CDR3 runs to 14 residues. Per the germline V gene, CDR1 is SEHNR and CDR2 is FQNEAQ (reference sequence). CDR3 region: CASSLGDTDYEQYF. In DNA, the CDR3 is TGTGCCAGCAGCTTAGGGGACACAGACTACGAGCAGTACTTC.

The chain couples TRBV27 to TRBJ2-6; D is uncertain. Looked up from germline, CDR1 is MNHEY and CDR2 is SMNVEV (reference sequence). V was cut by 1 base and J by 0 bases, with 1 base left in between. This CDR3 is 14 amino acids long. In nucleotides, the CDR3 is TGTGCCAGCAGTTTATACTCTGGGGCCAACGTCCTGACTTTC. Translated: CASSLYSGANVLTF.

This clone was recorded only once. The chain combines TRBV18 with TRBJ1-1; possible D gene TRBD1, 6 bases. Trimming removed 4 bases from V and 1 base from J, with 13 bases in between. This CDR3 comprises 15 residues. Per germline, CDR1 KGHSH and CDR2 LQKENI. In DNA, the CDR3 is TGTGCCAGCTCACGTAACAGGGTTGGGAACACTGAAGCTTTCTTT. Translated, it gives CASSRNRVGNTEAFF.

This rearrangement joins TRBV30 to TRBJ2-3, with 8 bases fitting TRBD2. V dropped 0 bases and J dropped 1; count of bases not matched to a gene: 9. The CDR3 contains 17 residues. Germline-derived CDR1 and CDR2 are GTSNPN and SVGIG (reference sequence). CDR3 bases: TGTGCCTGGAGTGTAGAGCGGGGGAATTGGGGCACAGATACGCAGTATTTT. It specifies CAWSVERGNWGTDTQYF. Together with reference TRBV30 and TRBJ2-3, the CDR3 gives the full variable domain: SQTIHQWPATLVQPVGSPLSLECTVEGTSNPNLYWYRQAAGRGLQLLFYSVGIGQISSEVPQNLSASRPQDRQFILSSKKLLLSDSGFYLCAWSVERGNWGTDTQYFGPGTRLTVL.

V and J are TRBV18 and TRBJ2-1; perhaps TRBD1 as D (5 bases). Trimming removed 2 bases from V and 4 bases from J, with 15 bases in between. The CDR3 loop spans 16 amino acids. Germline V CDR1 and CDR2: KGHSH, LQKENI. CDR3 DNA sequence: TGTGCCAGCTCACCAGGACCGGAGCAGGGTTACAATGAGCAGTTCTTC. Protein sequence: CASSPGPEQGYNEQFF.

J is TRBJ2-1 and V is TRBV24-1, with D perhaps matching TRBD1 (6 bases). The V end was cut by 3 bases, the J end by 5 bases, with 19 bases between. CDR1 and CDR2 (germline): KGHDR, SFDVKD. This CDR3 has 17 amino acids. DNA of the CDR3: TGTGCCACCAGTGATGCCCCGGACAGTCGACGCAACAATGAGCAGTTCTTC. It translates to CATSDAPDSRRNNEQFF.